The 7 T cell receptor beta chains in this list originate from one sample, sequenced in a study of T-cell memory formation after mild COVID-19. TCRdb re-called the 5' RACE reads through MiXCR, storing one row per CDR3 protein. The top ten hold roughly 20% of the sample, which has a few hundred thousand distinct CDR3 sequences, 15% to 20% seen once. Sequences were obtained from PBMCs or a T cell subset sorted from them (not recorded which). The receptors derive from a man aged 18 to 30 who had mild COVID-19 (a few samples of this study predate the infection). Cell type and time point are not known.

This clonotype turned up a few times. The rearrangement links TRBV6-6 to TRBJ2-2; tentative D call: TRBD1 (6 bases). Germline V gene data show CDR1 as MNHNY and CDR2 as SVGAGI (reference sequence). Trimming pared 7 bases from V and 4 bases from J, leaving 10 bases between. CDR3 size: 13 residues. The CDR3 DNA follows: TGTGCCAGCATTCAACAGGGCACCGGGGAGCTGTTTTTT. Translating it yields CASIQQGTGELFF.

This chain joins TRBV7-9 and TRBJ2-2; D ambiguous. Germline-derived CDR1 and CDR2 are SEHNR and FQNEAQ (reference sequence). Trimming left V 1 base short and J 4 bases short, with 16 bases between. This CDR3 is built from 17 residues. CDR3 region: CASSLGLEVLTTGELFF. Here the CDR3 DNA reads TGTGCCAGCAGCTTAGGACTTGAGGTTCTTACCACCGGGGAGCTGTTTTTT.

The rearrangement uses TRBV20-1 and TRBJ1-1; D is possibly TRBD1 (5 bases). This CDR3 has 14 amino acids. The V end lost 0 bases, the J end lost 6 bases, and 14 bases lay between the germline ends. From germline, CDR1 is DFQATT and CDR2 SNEGSKA (reference sequence). CDR3 sequence: CSARDGSGSAEAFF. CDR3 in DNA: TGCAGTGCTAGAGATGGATCAGGGTCCGCTGAAGCTTTCTTT.

The chain is built from TRBV9 and TRBJ2-3; TRBD1 might be the D (6 bases). The CDR3 runs 18 residues. Per the germline V gene, CDR1 is SGDLS and CDR2 is YYNGEE. Trimming removed 0 bases at V and 0 bases at J, with 17 bases between. CDR3 coding DNA: TGTGCCAGCAGCGTAGATGGTCTATACACAGGGAGCACAGATACGCAGTATTTT. It encodes CASSVDGLYTGSTDTQYF.

This chain connects TRBV5-1 to TRBJ1-1; D may be TRBD1 (6 bases). With 4 bases removed from V and 0 bases from J, the gap between germline ends came to 19 bases. Per germline, CDR1 SGHRS and CDR2 YFSETQ. There are 17 residues in the CDR3. CDR3 DNA sequence: TGCGCCAGCAGCGAGAGGAAAGCAGGGGAGATGAACACTGAAGCTTTCTTT. Translation: CASSERKAGEMNTEAFF.

This clonotype has just a few counts. The gene calls are TRBV19 and TRBJ1-2, with TRBD1 as a possible D gene (6 bases). Trimming shortened V by 7 bases and J by 4 bases, and 10 bases separated the two germline ends. The CDR3 consists of 12 residues. In germline, CDR1 is LNHDA, CDR2 SQIVND (reference sequence). The CDR3 coding sequence is TGTGCCAGTAAGGGGGACCTCTATGGCTACACCTTC. Translation gives CASKGDLYGYTF. The full variable domain, with the rest looked up from reference TRBV19 and TRBJ1-2, is DGGITQSPKYLFRKEGQNVTLSCEQNLNHDAMYWYRQDPGQGLRLIYYSQIVNDFQKGDIAEGYSVSREKKESFPLTVTSAQKNPTAFYLCASKGDLYGYTFGSGTRLTVV.

This clonotype showed up many times. This sequence joins TRBV12-3 or TRBV12-4 and TRBJ2-3; unclear D gene. The CDR3 totals 13 residues. V shed 2 bases and J shed 2 bases, with 5 bases lying between them. CDR3 loop: CASSLTTTDTQYF. The CDR3 region has the DNA TGTGCCAGCAGTTTAACGACCACAGATACGCAGTATTTT.